One and the same sample provided the 13 T cell receptor beta chains below, sequenced in a study of long-term antiretroviral therapy in people with HIV. Running of the v3.0 immunoSEQ assay took place at survey level. Only in-frame clones appear in the TCRdb table, and some are missing; sequencing was by immunoSEQ multiplex PCR. The sample lists over 10,000 clones, roughly three quarters occurring once. Sample: unsorted PBMCs, taken 0.5 years before starting antiretroviral therapy. The receptors here all came from a woman in her forties with HIV.

V gene TRBV18 combines with J gene TRBJ2-6, with D perhaps TRBD1 (5 bases). V lost 1 base, J lost 4 bases, and 8 bases lay in between. In germline, CDR1 is KGHSH, CDR2 LQKENI. This CDR3 has 15 residues. The CDR3 DNA reads TGTGCCAGCTCACCACAGGGGAACGGGGCCAACGTCCTGACTTTC. It is translated as CASSPQGNGANVLTF.

The CDR3 nucleotides read TGTGCCAGCAGTTCACCAAGACAGGGGGTTGGAGCTTTCTTT. Amino acid sequence: CASSSPRQGVGAFF. The rearrangement joins TRBV27 to TRBJ1-1; TRBD1 aligns across 9 bases. The CDR3 runs 14 residues. Trimming at V came to 4 bases and at J to 10 bases, leaving 10 bases not matched to a gene. Per the germline V gene, CDR1 is MNHEY and CDR2 is SMNVEV (reference sequence).

The J gene is TRBJ1-1, the V gene TRBV18; TRBD1 matches at 8 bases. The CDR3 consists of 15 residues. Germline-derived CDR1 and CDR2 are KGHSH and LQKENI. The V segment lost 3 bases and the J segment 5 bases; nucleotides outside the gene matches: 8. Here the CDR3 DNA reads TGTGCCAGCTCACCGGCAGGGGGCGCGGGAACTGAAGCTTTCTTT. Translating gives CASSPAGGAGTEAFF.

J is TRBJ1-5 and V is TRBV6-5, with 7 bases fitting TRBD1. Trimming removed 5 bases from V and 6 bases from J; junction bases left unmatched: 7. CDR1 is MNHEY, CDR2 SVGAGI, per germline. The CDR3 is 14 residues long. Here the CDR3 DNA reads TGTGCCAGCAGTAGAGACAGGGATCGTCAGCCCCAGCATTTT. Translation gives CASSRDRDRQPQHF.

The chain has TRBV15 and TRBJ1-2; D not resolved. Germline-derived CDR1 and CDR2 are LNHNV and YYDKDF (reference sequence). The CDR3 loop spans 15 amino acids. The V gene lost 4 bases and the J gene lost 0 bases, with 12 bases spanning the gap. The CDR3 bases are TGTGCCACCAGCACCGGACCCGCGGCTAACTATGGCTACACCTTC. It is translated as CATSTGPAANYGYTF.

This clone was detected only once. This chain joins TRBV11-2 and TRBJ1-2, with D possibly matching TRBD1 (5 bases). The ends were cut back, 3 bases at V and 7 bases at J, with 15 bases in the middle. The germline gives CDR1 SGHAT, CDR2 FQNNGV. There are 14 residues in the CDR3. In DNA, the CDR3 is TGTGCCAGCAGCTTCGGGGGGGAGGCGGGTGGCTACACCTTC. It is translated as CASSFGGEAGGYTF.

By share, this clone ranks as medium-sized. This chain uses TRBV6-5 with TRBJ2-2; D is unclear. Trimming took 2 bases from V and 5 from J, leaving 6 bases between them. Germline CDR1 and CDR2: MNHEY and SVGAGI. The CDR3 totals 13 residues. CDR3 protein: CASSYKETGELFF. For the CDR3, the DNA is TGTGCCAGCAGTTACAAGGAGACCGGGGAGCTGTTTTTT.

This clone showed up just once. The chain employs TRBV30 and TRBJ1-3; no firm D call. CDR1 and CDR2 from the germline V gene are GTSNPN and SVGIG (reference sequence). This CDR3 comprises 14 residues. Trimming stripped 0 bases from V and 1 base from J, with 7 bases between. The CDR3: CAWSVAASGNTIYF. The CDR3 nucleotides read TGTGCCTGGAGTGTAGCAGCTTCTGGAAACACCATATATTTT. Variable domain in full (rest from reference TRBV30 and TRBJ1-3): SQTIHQWPATLVQPVGSPLSLECTVEGTSNPNLYWYRQAAGRGLQLLFYSVGIGQISSEVPQNLSASRPQDRQFILSSKKLLLSDSGFYLCAWSVAASGNTIYFGEGSWLTVV.

The rearrangement links TRBV7-9 to TRBJ2-5, with unresolved D. Per germline, CDR1 SEHNR and CDR2 FQNEAQ (reference sequence). This CDR3 contains 13 residues. V was pared by 4 bases and J by 7 bases, with 13 bases between. The CDR3 DNA reads as TGTGCCAGCAGCTCACTGCACGCCACGACCCAGTACTTC. It is translated as CASSSLHATTQYF.

V and J are TRBV2 and TRBJ2-7, with D perhaps matching TRBD2 (5 bases). CDR1 SNHLY and CDR2 FYNNEI come from the germline V gene. This CDR3 region has 15 residues. Deletions cut 8 bases from V and 0 bases from J, with 17 bases between. CDR3 in DNA: TGTGCCAGCTATATCGGGGTGTCGAGCTCCTACGAGCAGTACTTC. Amino acid sequence: CASYIGVSSSYEQYF.

The chain carries TRBV19 and TRBJ1-1; a weak D match, TRBD1 (5 bases). Trimming stripped 7 bases from V and 4 bases from J, with 13 bases between. Germline V gene sequence: CDR1 LNHDA, CDR2 SQIVND (reference sequence). The CDR3 spans 13 residues. CDR3 bases: TGTGCCAGTAATAATGGAGGGACCACTGAAGCTTTCTTT. Amino acids: CASNNGGTTEAFF.

In this sample, this clone turned up a few times. The chain joins TRBV7-9 to TRBJ2-1; D unclear. Germline V gives CDR1 SEHNR, CDR2 FQNEAQ (reference sequence). The CDR3 consists of 13 residues. V lost 7 bases and J 4 bases, leaving 11 bases between the germline ends. The CDR3 coding sequence is TGTGCCAGCACCTCGCCCTTATACAATGAGCAGTTCTTC. This translates into CASTSPLYNEQFF.

This sequence joins TRBV6-6 and TRBJ2-7, with 11 bases that match TRBD2. The V segment lost 8 bases and the J segment 6 bases; nucleotides outside the gene matches: 9. The CDR3 covers 14 residues. Germline CDR1 is MNHNY and CDR2 is SVGAGI (reference sequence). In DNA, the CDR3 is TGTGCCAGCGCAACTAGCGGGGGCCCCGGCGAGCAGTACTTC. It is translated as CASATSGGPGEQYF.